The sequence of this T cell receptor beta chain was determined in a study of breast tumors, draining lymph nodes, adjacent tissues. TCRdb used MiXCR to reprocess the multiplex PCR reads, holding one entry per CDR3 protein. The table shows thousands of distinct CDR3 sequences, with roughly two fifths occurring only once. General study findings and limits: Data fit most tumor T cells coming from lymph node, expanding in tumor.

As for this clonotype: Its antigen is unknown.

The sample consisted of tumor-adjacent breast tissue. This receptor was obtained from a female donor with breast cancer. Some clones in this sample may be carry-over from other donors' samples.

CDR3 amino acids: CASSKDRGLLYEQYF. The CDR3 DNA sequence: TGTGCCAGTAGCAAGGACAGGGGGCTCCTCTACGAGCAGTACTTC. This chain connects TRBV19 to TRBJ2-7; TRBD1 matches 11 bases. CDR1 and CDR2 (germline): LNHDA, SQIVND (reference sequence). J lost 3 bases, V lost 6 bases, and 7 bases had no gene match. The CDR3 consists of 15 residues.